This T cell receptor (beta chain) derives from a study of blood T cell repertoires in COVID-19. The CDR3 loop spans 14 amino acids. V shed 3 bases and J shed 0 bases, with 10 bases lying between them. Germline CDR1 and CDR2: SGHRS and YFSETQ. Seattle cases were enrolled at active infection and followed longitudinally. The assay was immunoSEQ multiplex PCR, and TCRdb's table has in-frame clones only and misses some. The sample consists of approximately 250,000 clones, 75% to 90% of them appearing once. Sequenced input: peripheral blood. The chain combines TRBV5-1 with TRBJ2-7; a weak D match, TRBD2 (5 bases). The TCR sequence derives from an older woman with COVID-19, enrolled during active disease. CDR3 nucleotides: TGCGCCAGCAGCTCGCTAGCTAGCTCCTACGAGCAGTACTTC. Its translation: CASSSLASSYEQYF.